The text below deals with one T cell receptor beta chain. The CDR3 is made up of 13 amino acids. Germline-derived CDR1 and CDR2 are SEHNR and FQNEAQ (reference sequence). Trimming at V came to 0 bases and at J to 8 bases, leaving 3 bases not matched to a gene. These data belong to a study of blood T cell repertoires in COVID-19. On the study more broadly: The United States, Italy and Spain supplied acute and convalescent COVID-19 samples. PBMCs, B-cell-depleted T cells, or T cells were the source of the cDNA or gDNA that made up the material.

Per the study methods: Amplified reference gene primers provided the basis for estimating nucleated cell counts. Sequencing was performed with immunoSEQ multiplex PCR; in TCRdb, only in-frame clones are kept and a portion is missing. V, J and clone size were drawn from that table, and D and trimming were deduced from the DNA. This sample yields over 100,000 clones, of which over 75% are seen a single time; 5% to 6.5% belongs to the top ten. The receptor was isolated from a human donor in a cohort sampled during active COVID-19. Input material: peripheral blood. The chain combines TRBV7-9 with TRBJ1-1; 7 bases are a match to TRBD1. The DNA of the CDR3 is TGTGCCAGCAGCTTAGCACGGGACAGAGAAGCTTTCTTT. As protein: CASSLARDREAFF. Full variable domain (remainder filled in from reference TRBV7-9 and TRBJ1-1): DTGVSQNPRHKITKRGQNVTFRCDPISEHNRLYWYRQTLGQGPEFLTYFQNEAQLEKSRLLSDRFSAERPKGSFSTLEIQRTEQGDSAMYLCASSLARDREAFFGQGTRLTVV.